The 32 T cell receptor beta chains below all came from one sample that was sequenced in a study of post-analysis software for immune sequencing data. These receptors lack a known antigen. Built from TCR beta cDNA, the libraries had unique molecular identifiers in them. Each CDR3 protein gets one entry after TCRdb re-called the PCR reads with MiXCR. Of hundreds of thousands of distinct CDR3 sequences in the sample, around 60% are singletons; the top ten hold around 10%. Study-level findings and limits: In patients, five or six TRBV segments were more frequent than in controls, with TRBV5-6, TRBV5-1 and TRBV20-1 among them.

Sequenced material: blood. Every receptor here comes from a girl aged 2 to 9 with multiple sclerosis.

The chain recombines TRBV29-1 with TRBJ1-1; D unclear. The ends were cut back, 4 bases at V and 0 bases at J, with 12 bases in the middle. The V gene's germline CDR1 is SQVTM and CDR2 ANQGSEA. CDR3 length: 14 amino acids. The DNA of the CDR3 is TGCAGCGTTGCCGGAACCGAAATGAACACTGAAGCTTTCTTT. Translation gives CSVAGTEMNTEAFF.

This clonotype came up a few times. The chain links TRBV4-2 to TRBJ2-7; 11 nucleotides align to TRBD2. Germline V gene lookup returns CDR1 LGHNA and CDR2 YNFKEQ. This CDR3 comprises 17 residues. Trimming at V came to 5 bases and at J to 0 bases, leaving 9 bases not matched to a gene. CDR3 bases: TGTGCCAGCAGCTTTCGAACGGGACTAGCGGACTCCTACGAGCAGTACTTC. It yields the protein CASSFRTGLADSYEQYF.

There are a few counts of this clonotype. The chain joins TRBV15 to TRBJ2-1; D ambiguous. CDR1 and CDR2 from the germline V gene are LNHNV and YYDKDF (reference sequence). The CDR3 loop spans 14 amino acids. V lost 0 bases and J 4 bases, leaving 7 bases between the germline ends. The CDR3 DNA sequence: TGTGCCACCAGCAGAGATCTATCTTACAATGAGCAGTTCTTC. It specifies CATSRDLSYNEQFF.

This clonotype was seen more than once but under ten times. The chain has TRBV6-5 and TRBJ1-1; 11 nucleotides agree with TRBD1. The CDR3 is 16 residues long. Per germline, CDR1 MNHEY and CDR2 SVGAGI. The junction had 6 bases not matched to a gene; V was cut back by 6 bases and J by 0 bases. The CDR3 loop reads CASRFRDRGLNTEAFF. CDR3 bases: TGTGCCAGCAGGTTCCGGGACAGGGGGTTGAACACTGAAGCTTTCTTT.

This clonotype was recorded once. The chain employs TRBV5-1 and TRBJ1-1, with 7 nucleotides matching TRBD1. This CDR3 is built from 19 residues. CDR1 is SGHRS, CDR2 YFSETQ, per germline. With V trimmed by 0 bases and J by 5 bases, 19 bases remained unmatched. The DNA of the CDR3 is TGCGCCAGCAGCTTGGGAGTGATAAACTCCCAGGGGGGCCGGACTGAAGCTTTCTTT. This codes for CASSLGVINSQGGRTEAFF.

The chain combines TRBV28 with TRBJ2-1; 8 positions agree with TRBD1. V was clipped by 8 bases and J by 4 bases; unmatched bases: 10. Germline lookup yields CDR1 MDHEN and CDR2 SYDVKM. This CDR3 has 15 amino acids. The CDR3 DNA reads as TGTGCCAGCGGGGGACGGGACAGGTTTTACAATGAGCAGTTCTTC. This translates into CASGGRDRFYNEQFF.

This clonotype was detected a few times. V usage is TRBV7-2 and J usage is TRBJ1-5, with no clear D. Germline CDR1 reads SGHTA; CDR2 reads FQGNSA. This CDR3 has 14 residues. The V end lost 1 base, the J end lost 4 bases, and 8 bases lay between the germline ends. CDR3 residues: CASSLESVNQPQHF. The CDR3 bases are TGTGCCAGCAGCTTAGAGTCGGTAAATCAGCCCCAGCATTTT.

This clonotype was picked up a small number of times. The chain has TRBV20-1 and TRBJ2-7; the D gene is possibly TRBD1 (6 bases). V was pared by 5 bases and J by 4 bases, with 12 bases between. The CDR3 covers 12 residues. Germline CDR1 is DFQATT and CDR2 is SNEGSKA (reference sequence). CDR3 in amino acids: CSAADSPYEQYF. The CDR3 DNA reads TGCAGTGCTGCGGACAGCCCTTACGAGCAGTACTTC.

Note on this clonotype: Here the CDR3 omits its conserved ending phenylalanine or tryptophan, so a read error is the likely source. The chain combines TRBV20-1 with TRBJ2-3; 8 positions match TRBD1. Losses at the gene ends were 3 bases for V and 1 base for J; bases not matched to a gene: 12. The CDR3 has 17 amino acids. In germline, CDR1 is DFQATT, CDR2 SNEGSKA (reference sequence). For the CDR3, the DNA is TGCAGTGCTAGTAGGATCGGACAGGGTGTCGGCACAGATACGCAGTATCTT. It yields the protein CSASRIGQGVGTDTQYL.

The chain is built from TRBV7-3 and TRBJ2-1, with D possibly matching TRBD2 (6 bases). This CDR3 region has 17 residues. Trimming removed 5 bases at V and 4 bases at J, with 21 bases between. Per the germline V gene, CDR1 is SGHTA and CDR2 is FQGTGA. The DNA for the CDR3 is TGTGCCAGCAGCCCCAGGCCCCCCGGGACTCAGTACAATGAGCAGTTCTTC. As protein: CASSPRPPGTQYNEQFF.

V is TRBV10-2 and J is TRBJ1-4, with 9 nucleotides matching TRBD1. CDR1 is WSHSY, CDR2 SAAADI, per germline. Trimming cost V 3 bases and J 8 bases; bases outside gene matches: 7. The CDR3 is 15 amino acids. The CDR3 DNA reads as TGCGCCAGCAGTGACCGGGGACAGGGACTGGAAAAACTGTTTTTT. Residues: CASSDRGQGLEKLFF.

The V gene is TRBV20-1, the J gene TRBJ1-2; 7 positions match TRBD1. This CDR3 contains 14 residues. Germline V gives CDR1 DFQATT, CDR2 SNEGSKA (reference sequence). The V segment lost 4 bases and the J segment 5 bases; nucleotides outside the gene matches: 10. This CDR3 reads CSAKPGQSPYGYTF. The CDR3 DNA reads TGCAGTGCTAAACCGGGACAGTCTCCTTATGGCTACACCTTC.

CDR3 sequence (DNA): TGTGCCAGCAGCTCTCACGATGAGGACGAGCAGTACTTC. Protein product: CASSSHDEDEQYF. The chain is built from TRBV7-8 and TRBJ2-5; no reliable D call. The DNA end favors TRBJ2-7, so the J call may be wrong. The CDR3 length is 13 residues. Germline V lookup: CDR1 SGHVS, CDR2 FQNEAQ.

The chain carries TRBV29-1 and TRBJ1-1; 11 nucleotides agree with TRBD1. This CDR3 region has 14 residues. After removal of 7 bases from V and 6 bases from J, the junction contained 10 bases not matched to a gene. Germline V gives CDR1 SQVTM, CDR2 ANQGSEA. This CDR3 is CSATRDRGDPEAFF. CDR3 bases: TGCAGCGCCACACGGGACAGGGGGGACCCTGAAGCTTTCTTT.

This clonotype was counted between two and nine times. The rearrangement links TRBV7-2 to TRBJ2-3, with TRBD2 as a possible D gene (7 bases). The germline CDR1 and CDR2 sequences are SGHTA and FQGNSA. This CDR3 is 16 amino acids long. The ends were cut back, 5 bases at V and 1 base at J, with 16 bases in the middle. CDR3 amino acids: CASSRLGGRRTDTQYF. The CDR3 DNA follows: TGTGCCAGCAGCCGTCTCGGGGGGCGACGCACAGATACGCAGTATTTT.

The chain joins TRBV7-2 to TRBJ2-7; 9 nucleotides agree with TRBD2. The CDR3 consists of 15 residues. CDR1 is SGHTA, CDR2 FQGNSA, per germline. The junction had 4 bases not matched to a gene; V was cut back by 2 bases and J by 2 bases. Here the CDR3 reads CASSLRAGGTYEQYF. CDR3 bases: TGTGCCAGCAGCTTAAGAGCGGGGGGAACCTACGAGCAGTACTTC. Looking up the rest from reference TRBV7-2 and TRBJ2-7 gives the full variable domain: GAGVSQSPSNKVTEKGKDVELRCDPISGHTALYWYRQSLGQGLEFLIYFQGNSAPDKSGLPSDRFSAERTGGSVSTLTIQRTQQEDSAVYLCASSLRAGGTYEQYFGPGTRLTVT.

The chain has TRBV5-1 and TRBJ2-3; D gene ambiguous. Trimming shortened V by 2 bases and J by 2 bases, and 9 bases separated the two germline ends. From germline, CDR1 is SGHRS and CDR2 YFSETQ. The CDR3 consists of 14 residues. The CDR3 DNA follows: TGCGCCAGCAGCTTCCTTGGACCCACAGATACGCAGTATTTT. Its protein is CASSFLGPTDTQYF.

The V gene is TRBV30, the J gene TRBJ1-1; 7 bases match TRBD1. Germline V gene lookup returns CDR1 GTSNPN and CDR2 SVGIG (reference sequence). The CDR3 contains 12 residues. V lost 1 base, J lost 10 bases, and 6 bases stayed unmatched. The CDR3 spells CAWSDEGAGAFF. DNA for the CDR3: TGTGCCTGGAGTGATGAGGGGGCAGGAGCTTTCTTT.

This chain's CDR3 is CSASGGGGRSYNEQFF. The CDR3 nucleotides read TGCAGTGCCTCCGGGGGGGGAGGCCGGTCCTACAATGAGCAGTTCTTC. V and J are TRBV20-1 and TRBJ2-1, with 8 positions matching TRBD2. This CDR3 spans 16 amino acids. The germline V gene encodes CDR1 DFQATT and CDR2 SNEGSKA (reference sequence). The J segment lost 1 base and the V segment lost 6 bases, leaving 11 bases of the junction unmatched.

This clonotype was observed a few times. This chain connects TRBV4-2 to TRBJ2-6; 8 bases map to TRBD1. Germline V gives CDR1 LGHNA, CDR2 YNFKEQ. V shed 3 bases and J 0 bases; nucleotides not matched to a gene: 7. The length of the CDR3 is 18 residues. This chain's CDR3 is CASSQAGQDVSGANVLTF. The CDR3 nucleotides read TGTGCCAGCAGCCAGGCGGGACAGGACGTCTCTGGGGCCAACGTCCTGACTTTC.

The gene calls are TRBV7-2 and TRBJ2-3; unclear D gene. The CDR3 totals 15 residues. Trimming cost V 0 bases and J 1 base, with 8 bases left between them. Germline V gene lookup returns CDR1 SGHTA and CDR2 FQGNSA. The CDR3 DNA sequence: TGTGCCAGCAGCTTAGCTCACCACGGCACAGATACGCAGTATTTT. It encodes CASSLAHHGTDTQYF.

This clonotype was seen more than once but under ten times. CDR3 sequence reads: CSAKLCYEQYF. The CDR3 region has the DNA TGCAGTGCCAAATTATGCTACGAGCAGTACTTC. V usage is TRBV20-1 and J usage is TRBJ2-7; D unclear. This CDR3 comprises 11 residues. V gave up 6 bases and J gave up 3 bases, with 9 bases separating them. Germline V gene data show CDR1 as DFQATT and CDR2 as SNEGSKA (reference sequence).

V is TRBV20-1 and J is TRBJ2-3; 7 bases fit TRBD2. Germline V gives CDR1 DFQATT, CDR2 SNEGSKA (reference sequence). The CDR3 loop spans 14 amino acids. V lost 2 bases, J lost 2 bases, and 4 bases stayed unmatched. CDR3 in DNA: TGCAGTGCTAGAACGAGCGGGAACACAGATACGCAGTATTTT. Translating it yields CSARTSGNTDTQYF.

The chain couples TRBV20-1 to TRBJ2-5; either TRBD1 or TRBD2 may fit D (5 bases each). The end of the DNA is better explained by TRBJ2-7, so the J call may be wrong. CDR1 is DFQATT and CDR2 is SNEGSKA in the germline V gene (reference sequence). The CDR3 runs to 13 residues. The CDR3 sequence is CSAAGTDTYEQYF. In DNA form, the CDR3 reads TGCAGTGCAGCTGGGACGGATACCTACGAGCAGTACTTC.

The CDR3 protein is CASSPFSTSGGSNEQFF. For the CDR3, the DNA is TGCGCCAGCAGCCCCTTTTCGACTAGCGGGGGGTCCAATGAGCAGTTCTTC. The chain is built from TRBV5-1 and TRBJ2-1, with 13 nucleotides matching TRBD2. The CDR3 has 17 residues. CDR1 is SGHRS, CDR2 YFSETQ, per germline. The V gene end was trimmed by 4 bases and the J gene end by 6 bases; junction bases not matched to a gene: 10.

The V call is TRBV5-6, the J call TRBJ2-1; 8 bases agree with TRBD2. The CDR3 spans 15 residues. Trimming cost V 2 bases and J 6 bases; bases outside gene matches: 7. CDR1 is SGHDT, CDR2 YYEEEE, per germline. CDR3 sequence (DNA): TGTGCCAGCAGCTTCCGGCGGGGGGTTCTCAATGAGCAGTTCTTC. This gives the protein CASSFRRGVLNEQFF.

V and J are TRBV6-6 and TRBJ1-2; D is perhaps TRBD1 (6 bases). CDR1 and CDR2 from the germline V gene are MNHNY and SVGAGI (reference sequence). The CDR3 is 12 amino acids. The CDR3 region has the DNA TGTGTCAGTAGGGCAGGGGACTATGGCTACACCTTC. This translates into CVSRAGDYGYTF.

The rearrangement uses TRBV12-3 or TRBV12-4 and TRBJ1-5, with D perhaps matching TRBD1 (5 bases). The CDR3 totals 15 residues. The germline V and J ends were trimmed by 2 bases and 5 bases, with 13 bases remaining between them. The CDR3 is CASSLIFGGDQPQHF. As DNA, the CDR3 is TGTGCCAGCAGTTTAATATTTGGGGGAGATCAGCCCCAGCATTTT.

The chain is built from TRBV12-3 or TRBV12-4 and TRBJ1-1; D ambiguous. This CDR3 region has 13 residues. V lost 3 bases and J lost 1, with 6 bases in between. The CDR3 region is CASSLWKNTEAFF. The CDR3 DNA is TGTGCCAGCAGTTTGTGGAAGAACACTGAAGCTTTCTTT.

V gene TRBV7-2 combines with J gene TRBJ1-6, with 8 nucleotides matching TRBD1. Germline V CDR1 and CDR2: SGHTA, FQGNSA. Trimming cost V 6 bases and J 5 bases; bases outside gene matches: 6. The CDR3 is 15 residues long. CDR3 sequence: CASRYKTGDNSPLHF. CDR3 DNA sequence: TGTGCCAGCAGATACAAGACAGGGGATAATTCACCCCTCCACTTT.

The V and J genes are TRBV7-2 and TRBJ1-5; TRBD1 is a possible D gene (5 bases). CDR3 length equals 13 residues. Germline lookup yields CDR1 SGHTA and CDR2 FQGNSA. V lost 5 bases and J 6 bases, leaving 11 bases between the germline ends. CDR3 region: CASSVGGTQPQHF. The CDR3 DNA follows: TGTGCCAGCAGCGTGGGGGGAACTCAGCCCCAGCATTTT.

This clonotype has a handful of counts. The rearrangement joins TRBV29-1 to TRBJ2-5, with D tentatively TRBD1 or TRBD2 (5 bases each). Trimming stripped 6 bases from V and 11 bases from J, with 19 bases between. CDR1 and CDR2 from the germline V gene are SQVTM and ANQGSEA. The CDR3 is 12 amino acids. In nucleotides, the CDR3 is TGCAGCGTCCCGGGACCCGCGGCGGAGCAGTACTTC. Residues: CSVPGPAAEQYF.